Shown below are 29 T cell receptor beta chains from a single sample sequenced in a study of beta chain features in type 1 diabetes. The authors reverse transcribed all of the isolated RNA, so sequencing captured expressed TCRB transcripts. Clones were sequenced by immunoSEQ multiplex PCR, and TCRdb holds only the in-frame ones, with some missing. Of around 290,000 clones detected, approximately 8.1% appear once; the ten largest clones hold approximately 0.93%. The sample taken for sequencing was central memory CD4+ T cells from blood. The receptor set was obtained from a woman between 18 and 29 years old in good health.

This clone turned up a few times. The chain recombines TRBV6-1 with TRBJ2-3, with D possibly being TRBD1 (5 bases). The CDR3 has 15 residues. Trimming stripped 6 bases from V and 0 bases from J, with 13 bases between. Germline V CDR1 and CDR2: MNHNS, SASEGT. The CDR3 nucleotides are TGTGCCAGCAGGCCTCAGGGCCCTAGCACAGATACGCAGTATTTT. Amino acid sequence: CASRPQGPSTDTQYF.

The sample holds a few counts of this clone. The gene calls are TRBV5-6 and TRBJ2-5; D unresolved. The CDR3 sequence is 15 residues long. Trimming took off 0 bases at V and 4 bases at J, with 13 bases between the two ends. Germline V lookup: CDR1 SGHDT, CDR2 YYEEEE. CDR3 bases: TGTGCCAGCAGCTTGGTAGCTGCCGGAAGAGAGACCCAGTACTTC. It translates to CASSLVAAGRETQYF.

The J gene is TRBJ2-3, the V gene TRBV5-6; 8 bases are shared with TRBD1. The CDR3 totals 14 residues. V was pared by 6 bases and J by 3 bases, with 6 bases of the junction left unmatched. Germline V gene lookup returns CDR1 SGHDT and CDR2 YYEEEE. The CDR3 DNA reads TGTGCCAGCACCAGGACAGGGAAAACAGATACGCAGTATTTT. Translated, it gives CASTRTGKTDTQYF.

The rearrangement uses TRBV20-1 and TRBJ2-7; D not resolved. CDR1 DFQATT and CDR2 SNEGSKA come from the germline V gene (reference sequence). The CDR3 length is 11 residues. V gave up 0 bases and J gave up 9 bases, with 9 bases separating them. For the CDR3, the DNA is TGCAGTGCTAGAGATGGACGGCCGCAGTACTTC. Translating gives CSARDGRPQYF.

This clone was seen repeatedly, ten times or more. The gene calls are TRBV15 and TRBJ2-1; D possibly corresponds to TRBD2 (7 bases). V was trimmed by 1 base and J by 9 bases, leaving 19 bases between them. Germline V gives CDR1 LNHNV, CDR2 YYDKDF (reference sequence). This CDR3 is built from 16 residues. The CDR3: CATSRAPGAGEGEQFF. The CDR3 bases are TGTGCCACCAGCAGAGCCCCGGGGGCCGGGGAGGGTGAGCAGTTCTTC.

The chain links TRBV5-5 to TRBJ2-3; 9 nucleotides line up with TRBD2. This CDR3 has 16 amino acids. The V and J ends lost 2 bases and 3 bases, in that order; junction bases with no gene match: 7. From germline, CDR1 is SGHKS and CDR2 YYEKEE (reference sequence). Here the CDR3 reads CASSFTGTSRTDTQYF. CDR3 DNA: TGTGCCAGCAGCTTTACCGGGACTAGCAGGACAGATACGCAGTATTTT.

The chain links TRBV5-1 to TRBJ2-5; the D call may be TRBD1 or TRBD2 (5 bases each). CDR1 and CDR2 (germline): SGHRS, YFSETQ. This CDR3 has 13 residues. Trimming took 4 bases from V and 2 from J, leaving 9 bases between them. The CDR3: CASSHGAQETQYF. CDR3 DNA sequence: TGCGCCAGCAGCCACGGGGCACAAGAGACCCAGTACTTC.

CDR3 nucleotides: TGTGCCAGCAGTAATATGTTGGGGGTCGGCGGGGAGCTGTTTTTT. Encoded protein: CASSNMLGVGGELFF. The chain joins TRBV6-5 to TRBJ2-2; the D gene could be TRBD1 or TRBD2 (5 bases each). V was shortened by 5 bases and J by 7 bases, with 17 bases between the two germline ends. The CDR3 extends over 15 amino acids. Germline loops: CDR1 MNHEY, CDR2 SVGAGI.

As regards this clone: An end of the junction differs from the germline gene, which may be a read error. The CDR3 nucleotides are TGCGCCAGCAGCCAAGATTACCGGGGGCAAGAGACCCAGTACTTC. This gives the protein CASSQDYRGQETQYF. The chain is built from TRBV7-2 and TRBJ2-5; a weak D match, TRBD2 (6 bases). Germline V gives CDR1 SGHTA, CDR2 FQGNSA. The CDR3 runs 15 residues.

This clone has more than one count but fewer than ten. The chain has TRBV15 and TRBJ2-7; D gene unclear. This CDR3 contains 12 residues. Germline V gene lookup returns CDR1 LNHNV and CDR2 YYDKDF (reference sequence). V was clipped by 2 bases and J by 6 bases, with 8 bases between them. Here the CDR3 reads CATSRPDIEQYF. Here the CDR3 DNA reads TGTGCCACCAGCAGACCAGACATCGAGCAGTACTTC. The whole variable domain, filled in from reference TRBV15 and TRBJ2-7, reads DAMVIQNPRYQVTQFGKPVTLSCSQTLNHNVMYWYQQKSSQAPKLLFHYYDKDFNNEADTPDNFQSRRPNTSFCFLDIRSPGLGDTAMYLCATSRPDIEQYFGPGTRLTVT.

The chain has TRBV5-1 and TRBJ2-5, with D possibly called TRBD1 or TRBD2 (5 bases each). This CDR3 comprises 15 residues. Germline V gene lookup returns CDR1 SGHRS and CDR2 YFSETQ. Trimming took off 2 bases at V and 5 bases at J, with 16 bases between the two ends. The CDR3 spells CASSLTPGREETQYF. CDR3 DNA: TGCGCCAGCAGCTTAACTCCGGGCAGGGAGGAGACCCAGTACTTC.

The chain recombines TRBV4-3 with TRBJ2-6; tentatively, D is TRBD1 or TRBD2 (5 bases each). The CDR3 runs 15 residues. V was trimmed by 5 bases and J by 0 bases, leaving 8 bases between them. Germline assignment: CDR1 LGHNA and CDR2 YSLEER. The CDR3 DNA follows: TGCGCCAGCAGCGGGGGTTCCTCTGGGGCCAACGTCCTGACTTTC. It codes for CASSGGSSGANVLTF.

V usage is TRBV7-9 and J usage is TRBJ1-5; no clear D. This CDR3 is 12 amino acids long. The V gene lost 5 bases and the J gene lost 3 bases, with 5 bases spanning the gap. CDR1 is SEHNR and CDR2 is FQNEAQ in the germline V gene (reference sequence). The CDR3: CASSGNNQPQHF. As DNA, the CDR3 is TGTGCCAGCAGCGGTAACAATCAGCCCCAGCATTTT.

The chain uses TRBV7-2 and TRBJ2-4; the D is unclear. The germline V gene encodes CDR1 SGHTA and CDR2 FQGNSA. The V end was cut by 5 bases, the J end by 4 bases, with 15 bases between. The CDR3 totals 15 residues. The CDR3 loop is CASSETGNGKNIQYF. The DNA of the CDR3 is TGTGCCAGCAGCGAGACCGGAAACGGAAAAAACATTCAGTACTTC. Supplemented by reference TRBV7-2 and TRBJ2-4, the full variable domain reads GAGVSQSPSNKVTEKGKDVELRCDPISGHTALYWYRQSLGQGLEFLIYFQGNSAPDKSGLPSDRFSAERTGGSVSTLTIQRTQQEDSAVYLCASSETGNGKNIQYFGAGTRLSVL.

Comment on this clone: An end of the junction does not agree with germline; a read error may underlie this. V gene TRBV7-7 combines with J gene TRBJ2-7; 9 bases map to TRBD1. Germline loops: CDR1 SSHAT, CDR2 FNYEAQ (reference sequence). The CDR3 extends over 13 amino acids. CDR3 sequence reads: CASSAGQGHEQYF. CDR3 sequence (DNA): TGTGCTAGCAGCGCGGGACAGGGCCACGAGCAGTACTTC.

This clone was counted between two and nine times. This chain connects TRBV14 to TRBJ1-2; D gene unclear. With 1 base removed from V and 4 bases from J, the gap between germline ends came to 7 bases. The germline V gene encodes CDR1 SGHDN and CDR2 FVKESK. The length of the CDR3 is 13 residues. CDR3 sequence (DNA): TGTGCCAGCAGCCAAGGAGCCCGCTATGGCTACACCTTC. It translates to CASSQGARYGYTF.

A remark on this clone: The sample carries other DNA sequences with the same CDR3. The chain carries TRBV4-3 and TRBJ2-1; TRBD2 matches 12 bases. This CDR3 has 16 amino acids. The V and J ends lost 4 bases and 4 bases, in that order; junction bases with no gene match: 5. Germline V gene lookup returns CDR1 LGHNA and CDR2 YSLEER. In DNA form, the CDR3 reads TGCGCCAGCAGCCCCCCTGGGACTAGCGGGTACAATGAGCAGTTCTTC. This translates into CASSPPGTSGYNEQFF.

The rearrangement joins TRBV5-4 to TRBJ2-1; 12 positions agree with TRBD2. Germline V gene lookup returns CDR1 SGHNT and CDR2 YYREEE (reference sequence). The CDR3 runs 15 residues. With V trimmed by 2 bases and J by 8 bases, 5 bases remained unmatched. DNA of the CDR3: TGTGCCAGCAGCTTCCCACTAGCGGGAGGCGATGAGCAGTTCTTC. Translation: CASSFPLAGGDEQFF.

This clone was picked up one time. The chain uses TRBV7-3 and TRBJ2-1; 9 bases line up with TRBD2. J gave up 5 bases and V 4 bases, and 6 bases lay outside the gene matches. The CDR3 runs 15 residues. CDR1 and CDR2 (germline): SGHTA, FQGTGA. The CDR3 loop is CASSSLAGRNNEQFF. In nucleotides, the CDR3 is TGTGCCAGCAGCTCGCTAGCGGGGCGAAACAATGAGCAGTTCTTC. Variable domain in full (rest from reference TRBV7-3 and TRBJ2-1): GAGVSQTPSNKVTEKGKYVELRCDPISGHTALYWYRQSLGQGPEFLIYFQGTGAADDSGLPNDRFFAVRPEGSVSTLKIQRTERGDSAVYLCASSSLAGRNNEQFFGPGTRLTVL.

Ten or more counts support this clone. The gene calls are TRBV5-1 and TRBJ2-1, with D unresolved. Germline loops: CDR1 SGHRS, CDR2 YFSETQ. The CDR3 runs 13 residues. V was pared by 1 base and J by 4 bases, with 6 bases between. CDR3 region: CASSLLRYNEQFF. CDR3 bases: TGCGCCAGCAGCTTGTTACGTTACAATGAGCAGTTCTTC.

Of note for this clone: This specimen includes other DNA sequences encoding the same CDR3. The chain employs TRBV29-1 and TRBJ1-1; D is ambiguous. This CDR3 is built from 10 residues. Germline V gene sequence: CDR1 SQVTM, CDR2 ANQGSEA. V was shortened by 5 bases and J by 5 bases, with 6 bases between the two germline ends. CDR3 residues: CSVLRTEAFF. CDR3 nucleotide sequence: TGCAGCGTTCTTCGGACTGAAGCTTTCTTT.

Only one count was recorded for this clone. This sequence joins TRBV6-5 and TRBJ1-5; 7 positions agree with TRBD1. Germline loops: CDR1 MNHEY, CDR2 SVGAGI. The CDR3 contains 14 residues. With V trimmed by 6 bases and J by 1 base, 3 bases remained unmatched. The CDR3 loop is CASRLTGSNQPQHF. DNA for the CDR3: TGTGCCAGCAGACTGACAGGGAGCAATCAGCCCCAGCATTTT.

This clone was counted only a few times. CDR3 nucleotides: TGCAGCGTGGGGACAGGGGGCAGCTATGGCTACACCTTC. It translates to CSVGTGGSYGYTF. V usage is TRBV29-1 and J usage is TRBJ1-2, with TRBD1 matching 12 bases. The CDR3 has 13 residues. J gave up 4 bases and V 6 bases, and 3 bases lay outside the gene matches. Germline V CDR1 and CDR2: SQVTM, ANQGSEA.

This clone has a handful of counts. The chain is built from TRBV5-4 and TRBJ1-2; D ambiguous. The CDR3 length is 13 residues. V gave up 4 bases and J gave up 8 bases, with 15 bases separating them. CDR1 and CDR2 from the germline V gene are SGHNT and YYREEE (reference sequence). The CDR3 DNA reads TGTGCCAGCAGCCATCCCGGGTCGGTAGGCTACACCTTC. It codes for CASSHPGSVGYTF. Full variable domain (rest looked up from reference TRBV5-4 and TRBJ1-2): ETGVTQSPTHLIKTRGQQVTLRCSSQSGHNTVSWYQQALGQGPQFIFQYYREEENGRGNFPPRFSGLQFPNYSSELNVNALELDDSALYLCASSHPGSVGYTFGSGTRLTVV.

This clone has just a few counts. The chain carries TRBV7-2 and TRBJ1-1; D is possibly TRBD1 (5 bases). Trimming took off 5 bases at V and 6 bases at J, with 10 bases between the two ends. In germline, CDR1 is SGHTA, CDR2 FQGNSA. The CDR3 spans 12 residues. The CDR3 DNA sequence: TGTGCCAGCAGCAGAGGGGATGCTGAAGCTTTCTTT. Translation: CASSRGDAEAFF. Full variable domain (missing parts from reference TRBV7-2 and TRBJ1-1): GAGVSQSPSNKVTEKGKDVELRCDPISGHTALYWYRQSLGQGLEFLIYFQGNSAPDKSGLPSDRFSAERTGGSVSTLTIQRTQQEDSAVYLCASSRGDAEAFFGQGTRLTVV.

This clone was observed at least ten times. The V call is TRBV7-9, the J call TRBJ2-7, with 12 bases that match TRBD2. V shed 8 bases, J shed 9 bases, and the junction held 8 bases outside the gene matches. Germline lookup yields CDR1 SEHNR and CDR2 FQNEAQ (reference sequence). The CDR3 consists of 13 residues. CDR3 loop: CASLRLAGDRQYF. In DNA, the CDR3 is TGTGCCAGCCTAAGACTAGCGGGAGATCGGCAGTACTTC. Complete variable domain (other parts from reference TRBV7-9 and TRBJ2-7): DTGVSQNPRHKITKRGQNVTFRCDPISEHNRLYWYRQTLGQGPEFLTYFQNEAQLEKSRLLSDRFSAERPKGSFSTLEIQRTEQGDSAMYLCASLRLAGDRQYFGPGTRLTVT.

The V and J genes are TRBV7-2 and TRBJ1-3; D uncertain. From germline, CDR1 is SGHTA and CDR2 FQGNSA. CDR3 length equals 13 residues. The germline V and J ends were trimmed by 2 bases and 4 bases, with 6 bases remaining between them. CDR3 DNA: TGTGCCAGCAGCTTAAATTCCGGAAACACCATATATTTT. Protein: CASSLNSGNTIYF.

The rearrangement uses TRBV2 and TRBJ2-3, with D possibly being TRBD1 (7 bases). The CDR3 runs to 15 residues. The V end lost 3 bases, the J end lost 1 base, and 11 bases lay between the germline ends. Germline CDR1 is SNHLY and CDR2 is FYNNEI. The CDR3 protein is CASSDRGTGTDTQYF. The CDR3 DNA reads as TGTGCCAGCAGTGACCGCGGGACAGGCACAGATACGCAGTATTTT.

The chain links TRBV28 to TRBJ1-1; no reliable D call. The CDR3 has 13 amino acids. Deletions cut 7 bases from V and 4 bases from J, with 13 bases between. Germline assignment: CDR1 MDHEN and CDR2 SYDVKM. The CDR3 reads CASTLSMGTEAFF. CDR3 in DNA: TGTGCCAGCACCCTCTCTATGGGCACTGAAGCTTTCTTT.